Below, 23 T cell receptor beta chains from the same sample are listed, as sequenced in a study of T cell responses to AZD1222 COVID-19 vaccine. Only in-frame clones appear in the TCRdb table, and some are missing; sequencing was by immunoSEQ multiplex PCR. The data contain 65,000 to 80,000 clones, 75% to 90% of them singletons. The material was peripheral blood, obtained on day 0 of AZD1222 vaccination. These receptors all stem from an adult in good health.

The CDR3 bases are TGTGCCAGCAGCCTTCAGGGGGGTGGCGGGGAGCTGTTTTTT. Its translation: CASSLQGGGGELFF. The rearrangement uses TRBV9 and TRBJ2-2, with D perhaps TRBD1 (7 bases). Trimming removed 4 bases at V and 7 bases at J, with 14 bases between. CDR1 SGDLS and CDR2 YYNGEE come from the germline V gene. The CDR3 loop spans 14 amino acids. Supplemented by reference TRBV9 and TRBJ2-2, the full variable domain reads DSGVTQTPKHLITATGQRVTLRCSPRSGDLSVYWYQQSLDQGLQFLIQYYNGEERAKGNILERFSAQQFPDLHSELNLSSLELGDSALYFCASSLQGGGGELFFGEGSRLTVL.

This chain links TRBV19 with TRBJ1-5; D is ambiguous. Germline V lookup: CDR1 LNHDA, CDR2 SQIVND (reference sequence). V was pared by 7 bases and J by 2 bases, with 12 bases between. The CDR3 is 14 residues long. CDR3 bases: TGTGCCAGTAAATCAGTTTTAGGCAATCAGCCCCAGCATTTT. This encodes CASKSVLGNQPQHF.

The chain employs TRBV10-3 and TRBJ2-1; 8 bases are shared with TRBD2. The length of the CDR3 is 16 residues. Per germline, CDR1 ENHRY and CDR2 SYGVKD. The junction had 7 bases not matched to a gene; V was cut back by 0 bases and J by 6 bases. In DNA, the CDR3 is TGTGCCATCAGTGAGTCGACAACGGGAGGGTTCAATGAGCAGTTCTTC. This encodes CAISESTTGGFNEQFF.

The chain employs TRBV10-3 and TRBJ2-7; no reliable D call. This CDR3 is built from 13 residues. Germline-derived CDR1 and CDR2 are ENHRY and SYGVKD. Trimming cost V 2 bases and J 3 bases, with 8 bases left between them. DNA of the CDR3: TGTGCCATCAGTGAGGGCGGCATCTACGAGCAGTACTTC. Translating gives CAISEGGIYEQYF.

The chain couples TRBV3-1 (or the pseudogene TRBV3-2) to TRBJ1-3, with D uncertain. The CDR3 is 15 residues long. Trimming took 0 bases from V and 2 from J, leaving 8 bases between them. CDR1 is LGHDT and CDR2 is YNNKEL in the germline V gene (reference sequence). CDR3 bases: TGTGCCAGCAGCCAAGACATAAGCGCTGGAAACACCATATATTTT. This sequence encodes CASSQDISAGNTIYF.

CDR3 sequence reads: CASSYSRSNQPQHF. The CDR3 DNA is TGTGCCAGCAGTTACTCACGGAGCAATCAGCCCCAGCATTTT. This rearrangement joins TRBV6-2 or TRBV6-3 to TRBJ1-5; D is unclear. The CDR3 runs 14 residues. The germline V gene encodes CDR1 MNHEY and CDR2 SVGEGT. Between the trimmed V and J ends, which lost 0 bases and 1 base, there was a span of 4 bases.

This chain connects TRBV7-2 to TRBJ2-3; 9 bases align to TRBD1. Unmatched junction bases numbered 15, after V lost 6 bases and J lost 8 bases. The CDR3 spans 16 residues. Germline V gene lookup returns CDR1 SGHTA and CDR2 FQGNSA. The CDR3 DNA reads TGTGCCAGCAGTCTACCCGGGACAGGGAAGTCGTCTACGCAGTATTTT. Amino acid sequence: CASSLPGTGKSSTQYF.

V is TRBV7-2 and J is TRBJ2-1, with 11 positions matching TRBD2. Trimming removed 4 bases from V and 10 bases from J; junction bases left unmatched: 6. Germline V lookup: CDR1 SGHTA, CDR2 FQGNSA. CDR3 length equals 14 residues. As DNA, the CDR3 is TGTGCCAGCAGCTATACCGGGACTAGCGGCGAGCAGTTCTTC. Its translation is CASSYTGTSGEQFF.

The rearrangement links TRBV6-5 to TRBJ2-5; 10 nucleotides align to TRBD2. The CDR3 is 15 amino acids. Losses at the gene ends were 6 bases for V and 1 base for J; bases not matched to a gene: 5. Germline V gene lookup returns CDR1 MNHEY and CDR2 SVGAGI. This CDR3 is CASSISGRAQETQYF. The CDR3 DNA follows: TGTGCCAGCAGCATAAGCGGGAGGGCCCAAGAGACCCAGTACTTC.

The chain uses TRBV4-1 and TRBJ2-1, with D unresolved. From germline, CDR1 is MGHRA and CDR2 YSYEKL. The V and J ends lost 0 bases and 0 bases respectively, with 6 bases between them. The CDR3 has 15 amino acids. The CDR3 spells CASSQEGSSYNEQFF. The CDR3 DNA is TGCGCCAGCAGCCAAGAGGGCAGCTCCTACAATGAGCAGTTCTTC.

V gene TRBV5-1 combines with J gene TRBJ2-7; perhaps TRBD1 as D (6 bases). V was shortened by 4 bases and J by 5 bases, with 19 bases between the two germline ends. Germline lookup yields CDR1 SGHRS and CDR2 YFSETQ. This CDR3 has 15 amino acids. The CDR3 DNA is TGCGCCAGCAGCCCCCAGGGGAGACCGAGGGACGAGCAGTACTTC. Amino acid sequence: CASSPQGRPRDEQYF.

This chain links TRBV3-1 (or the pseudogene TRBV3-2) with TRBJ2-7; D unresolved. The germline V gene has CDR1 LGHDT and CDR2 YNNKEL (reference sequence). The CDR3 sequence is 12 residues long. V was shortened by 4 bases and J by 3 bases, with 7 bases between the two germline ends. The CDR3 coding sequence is TGTGCCAGCAGCCGGGTCAACTACGAGCAGTACTTC. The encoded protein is CASSRVNYEQYF.

The CDR3 sequence: CAISPGQTQPQHF. In DNA, the CDR3 is TGTGCCATCAGTCCGGGACAGACCCAGCCCCAGCATTTT. The rearrangement uses TRBV10-3 and TRBJ1-5, with 7 positions matching TRBD1. V lost 5 bases and J lost 7; bases outside the gene matches: 5. This CDR3 comprises 13 residues. Germline CDR1 is ENHRY and CDR2 is SYGVKD.

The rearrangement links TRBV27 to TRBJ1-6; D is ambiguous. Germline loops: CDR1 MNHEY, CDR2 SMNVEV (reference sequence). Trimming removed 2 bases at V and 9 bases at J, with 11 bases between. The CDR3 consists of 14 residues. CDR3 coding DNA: TGTGCCAGCAGTTTAGGCCGGACCGTTTCACCCCTCCACTTT. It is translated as CASSLGRTVSPLHF.

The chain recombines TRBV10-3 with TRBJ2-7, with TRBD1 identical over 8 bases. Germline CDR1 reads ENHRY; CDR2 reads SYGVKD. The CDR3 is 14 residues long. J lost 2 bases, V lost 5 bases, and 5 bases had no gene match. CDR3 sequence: CAISPPDRAYEQYF. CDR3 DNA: TGTGCCATCAGTCCGCCGGACAGGGCCTACGAGCAGTACTTC.

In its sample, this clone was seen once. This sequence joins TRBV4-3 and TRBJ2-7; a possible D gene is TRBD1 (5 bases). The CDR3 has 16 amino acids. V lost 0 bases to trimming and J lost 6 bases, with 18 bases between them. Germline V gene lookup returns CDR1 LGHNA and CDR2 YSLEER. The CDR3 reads CASSQEGPTSLSEQYF. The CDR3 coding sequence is TGCGCCAGCAGCCAAGAGGGGCCCACTTCACTAAGCGAGCAGTACTTC.

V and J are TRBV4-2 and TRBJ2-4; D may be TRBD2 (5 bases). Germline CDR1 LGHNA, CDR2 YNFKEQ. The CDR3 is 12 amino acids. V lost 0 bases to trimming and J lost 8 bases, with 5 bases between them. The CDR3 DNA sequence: TGTGCCAGCAGCCAAGAGGGAGACATTCAGTACTTC. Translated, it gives CASSQEGDIQYF.

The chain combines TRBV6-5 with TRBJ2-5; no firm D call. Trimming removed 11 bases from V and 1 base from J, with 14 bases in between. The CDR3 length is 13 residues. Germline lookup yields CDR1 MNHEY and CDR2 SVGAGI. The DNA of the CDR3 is TGTGCCGGACGGAGTGTCGGCCAAGAGACCCAGTACTTC. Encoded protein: CAGRSVGQETQYF.

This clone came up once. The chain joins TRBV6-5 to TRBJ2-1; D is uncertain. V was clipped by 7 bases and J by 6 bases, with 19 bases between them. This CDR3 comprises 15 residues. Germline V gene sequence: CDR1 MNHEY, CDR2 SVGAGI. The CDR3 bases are TGTGCCAGCAATATCCGGGCCCCATCCGGCAATGAGCAGTTCTTC. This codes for CASNIRAPSGNEQFF.

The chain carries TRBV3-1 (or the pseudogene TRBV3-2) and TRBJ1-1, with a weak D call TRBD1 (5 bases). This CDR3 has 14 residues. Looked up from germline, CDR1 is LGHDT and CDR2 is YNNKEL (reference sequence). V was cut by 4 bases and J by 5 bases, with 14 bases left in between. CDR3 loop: CASSRVEGRTEAFF. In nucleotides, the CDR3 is TGTGCCAGCAGCCGGGTGGAGGGGAGAACTGAAGCTTTCTTT.

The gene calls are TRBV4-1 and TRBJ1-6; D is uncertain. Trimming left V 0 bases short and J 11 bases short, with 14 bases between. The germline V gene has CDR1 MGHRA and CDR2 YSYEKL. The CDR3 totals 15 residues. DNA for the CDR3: TGCGCCAGCAGCCAAGAGAACCCCGCTGGGGCACCCCTCCACTTT. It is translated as CASSQENPAGAPLHF.

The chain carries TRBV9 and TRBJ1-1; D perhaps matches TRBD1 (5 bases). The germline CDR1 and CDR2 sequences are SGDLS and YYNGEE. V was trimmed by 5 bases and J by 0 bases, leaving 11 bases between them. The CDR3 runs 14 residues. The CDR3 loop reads CASSWGDVNTEAFF. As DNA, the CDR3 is TGTGCCAGCAGTTGGGGGGATGTGAACACTGAAGCTTTCTTT.

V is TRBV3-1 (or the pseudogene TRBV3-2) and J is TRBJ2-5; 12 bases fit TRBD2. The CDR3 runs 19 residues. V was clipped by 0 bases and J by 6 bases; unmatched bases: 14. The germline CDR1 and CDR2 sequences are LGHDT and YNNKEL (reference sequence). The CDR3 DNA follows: TGTGCCAGCAGCCAAGATCCCGGGGGGACTAGCGGGTTGGGGAAGACCCAGTACTTC. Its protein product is CASSQDPGGTSGLGKTQYF.